What follows are 11 T cell receptor beta chains derived from one specimen sequenced in a study of chronic HIV infection and antiretroviral therapy. TCRdb itself ran the 5' RACE reads through MiXCR, one entry per CDR3 protein. The sample contains some 46,000 distinct CDR3 sequences, approximately 20% of which appear only once. Sequences were obtained from peripheral blood. The receptors were gathered from an adult who had HIV and had not received antiretroviral therapy, or was an uninfected healthy control (not recorded which).

This rearrangement joins TRBV4-1 to TRBJ2-4, with a weak D call TRBD2 (5 bases). V was pared by 4 bases and J by 5 bases, with 15 bases between. Germline-derived CDR1 and CDR2 are MGHRA and YSYEKL. The CDR3 runs to 15 residues. The CDR3 coding sequence is TGCGCCAGCAGCCCCCTCCCCCTCGGGGAAAACATTCAGTACTTC. It is translated as CASSPLPLGENIQYF.

J is TRBJ2-7 and V is TRBV10-3; the D gene is possibly TRBD1 (5 bases). The germline V gene has CDR1 ENHRY and CDR2 SYGVKD. Trimming took off 2 bases at V and 2 bases at J, with 13 bases between the two ends. This CDR3 spans 15 amino acids. Here the CDR3 DNA reads TGTGCCATCAGTGAGGGCCAGGGTACCCCCTACGAGCAGTACTTC. Amino acids: CAISEGQGTPYEQYF.

This sequence joins TRBV28 and TRBJ1-2; D ambiguous. The CDR3 is made up of 15 amino acids. The ends were cut back, 3 bases at V and 7 bases at J, with 18 bases in the middle. Germline V gene lookup returns CDR1 MDHEN and CDR2 SYDVKM. Here the CDR3 reads CASSLVASPVGGYTF. Here the CDR3 DNA reads TGTGCCAGCAGTTTGGTGGCGTCCCCTGTAGGTGGCTACACCTTC.

This clonotype appeared a few times. This chain uses TRBV11-3 with TRBJ2-3; no clear D. The length of the CDR3 is 15 residues. CDR1 is SGHNT and CDR2 is YENEEA in the germline V gene. V shed 1 base and J shed 0 bases, with 8 bases lying between them. This CDR3 reads CASSLGRTSTDTQYF. CDR3 nucleotide sequence: TGTGCCAGCAGCTTAGGGAGAACTAGCACAGATACGCAGTATTTT.

A few counts support this clonotype. The rearrangement joins TRBV28 to TRBJ2-1; 7 nucleotides align to TRBD2. Germline CDR1 is MDHEN and CDR2 is SYDVKM. CDR3 length: 17 amino acids. The V gene end was trimmed by 8 bases and the J gene end by 7 bases; junction bases not matched to a gene: 20. The CDR3 DNA reads as TGTGCCAGCTCCACGAGGCGGGAGTCCCGGCGCCGGAATGAGCAGTTCTTC. Protein: CASSTRRESRRRNEQFF.

The chain has TRBV20-1 and TRBJ2-7, with D perhaps TRBD1 (6 bases). The CDR3 sequence is 13 residues long. The V end lost 1 base, the J end lost 5 bases, and 12 bases lay between the germline ends. Germline-derived CDR1 and CDR2 are DFQATT and SNEGSKA (reference sequence). CDR3 bases: TGCAGTGCTAGAGTGGGCCAGGGGCACGAGCAGTACTTC. Translating it yields CSARVGQGHEQYF.

The CDR3: CASSLDTGVLETQYF. CDR3 nucleotide sequence: TGTGCCAGCAGCTTAGATACCGGGGTACTGGAGACCCAGTACTTC. The chain employs TRBV7-8 and TRBJ2-5, with a possible D match to TRBD2 (5 bases). CDR1 and CDR2 from the germline V gene are SGHVS and FQNEAQ. Trimming cost V 1 base and J 5 bases, with 14 bases left between them. The CDR3 totals 15 residues.

This clonotype occurred a few times. The CDR3, as DNA: TGCAGCGTTGTCAGGGAATCTAACTATGGCTACACCTTC. Its protein is CSVVRESNYGYTF. This chain joins TRBV29-1 and TRBJ1-2, with a weak D call TRBD1 (5 bases). The germline gives CDR1 SQVTM, CDR2 ANQGSEA. The CDR3 sequence is 13 residues long. V shed 4 bases and J shed 0 bases, with 9 bases lying between them.

In this sample, this clonotype turned up a few times. The chain uses TRBV28 and TRBJ1-1; D remains ambiguous. The CDR3 loop spans 14 amino acids. CDR1 and CDR2 from the germline V gene are MDHEN and SYDVKM. V was trimmed by 6 bases and J by 1 base, leaving 12 bases between them. The DNA for the CDR3 is TGTGCCAGCAGGCTGTTGGAGTCGAACACTGAAGCTTTCTTT. Translated: CASRLLESNTEAFF. The full variable domain, with the rest looked up from reference TRBV28 and TRBJ1-1, is DVKVTQSSRYLVKRTGEKVFLECVQDMDHENMFWYRQDPGLGLRLIYFSYDVKMKEKGDIPEGYSVSREKKERFSLILESASTNQTSMYLCASRLLESNTEAFFGQGTRLTVV.

In this sample, this clonotype turned up a few times. The J gene is TRBJ1-1, the V gene TRBV11-2; D is uncertain. Germline V CDR1 and CDR2: SGHAT, FQNNGV. This CDR3 contains 14 residues. V lost 1 base to trimming and J lost 4 bases, with 10 bases between them. CDR3 sequence reads: CASSLALISTEAFF. CDR3 bases: TGTGCCAGCAGCTTAGCCCTTATAAGCACTGAAGCTTTCTTT. Combining the CDR3 with reference TRBV11-2 and TRBJ1-1 gives the whole variable domain EAGVAQSPRYKIIEKRQSVAFWCNPISGHATLYWYQQILGQGPKLLIQFQNNGVVDDSQLPKDRFSAERLKGVDSTLKIQPAKLEDSAVYLCASSLALISTEAFFGQGTRLTVV.

Only a few counts were recorded for this clonotype. In DNA form, the CDR3 reads TGTGCCAGCAGTACCCCAGGGGAACGATATGGCTACACCTTC. Its protein is CASSTPGERYGYTF. This chain links TRBV28 with TRBJ1-2; TRBD1 might be the D (6 bases). Looked up from germline, CDR1 is MDHEN and CDR2 is SYDVKM. This CDR3 has 14 residues. Between the trimmed V and J ends, which lost 5 bases and 5 bases, there was a span of 15 bases.